The clone carrying this T cell receptor (beta chain) was seen at least ten times. Amplification targeted TCR beta CDR3 regions from RNA transcripts. TCR CDR3 regions were first amplified by RT-PCR with HTBI primers. TCRdb recomputed calls from the multiplex PCR reads with MiXCR, one row per CDR3 protein. Of 300,000 to 350,000 distinct CDR3 sequences listed, under 25% are singletons. Stable disease denoted Graves' hyperthyroidism without ophthalmopathy progression within 18 months. Fresh 10 ml peripheral blood yielded PBMCs. These data come from a study of T cells in Graves' hyperthyroidism and ophthalmopathy. Study information: Specimen type is peripheral blood, collected at initial diagnosis prior to any treatment.

The V gene's germline CDR1 is SQVTM and CDR2 ANQGSEA. With V trimmed by 7 bases and J by 6 bases, 8 bases remained unmatched. The CDR3 covers 13 residues. The chain has TRBV29-1 and TRBJ2-1; the match to TRBD1 covers 8 bases. The receptor comes from a woman aged 50 to 60 with Graves' hyperthyroidism. Sequenced input: blood. CDR3 nucleotides: TGCAGCGGGCAGGACAGGGCAAGCAATGAGCAGTTCTTC. Protein product: CSGQDRASNEQFF.